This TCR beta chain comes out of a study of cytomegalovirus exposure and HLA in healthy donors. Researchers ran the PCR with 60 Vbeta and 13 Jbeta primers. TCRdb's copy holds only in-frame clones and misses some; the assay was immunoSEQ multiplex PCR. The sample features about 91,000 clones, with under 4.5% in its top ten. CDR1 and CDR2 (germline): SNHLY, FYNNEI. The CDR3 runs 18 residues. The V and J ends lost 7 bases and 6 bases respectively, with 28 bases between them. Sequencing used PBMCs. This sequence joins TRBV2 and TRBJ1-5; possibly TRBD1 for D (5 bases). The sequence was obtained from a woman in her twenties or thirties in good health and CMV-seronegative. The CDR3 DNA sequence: TGTGCCAGCAACTCTCCAGGGCCTTCGCTCATGGGTAGTCAGCCCCAGCATTTT. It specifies CASNSPGPSLMGSQPQHF.